This TCR beta chain was captured by sequencing in a study of T-cell memory formation after mild COVID-19 listed by TCRdb under 2021. Study-level background: TCR sequence clusters from the two donors were largely donor specific. T-cell clones expanding and contracting after mild COVID-19 in two donors were tracked by longitudinal TCRalpha and TCRbeta repertoire sequencing. The cohort was made up of two young adult volunteers, one female and one male, who were previously healthy.

Ficoll-Paque density gradient centrifugation was the method used to isolate PBMCs. The germline V and J ends show losses of 1 base and 6 bases respectively, and no gene match explains 8 bases of the junction. In the germline V gene (reference sequence), CDR1 corresponds to DFQATT and CDR2 to SNEGSKA. The CDR3 starts with the cysteine, ends with the phenylalanine, and has 15 residues. Just CDR3 DNA is preserved here, 45 bases in frame from base 1. Findings and caveats that apply to the study as a whole: Contracting CD4+ clones were located mainly in the CM and EM memory subsets, whereas CD8+ clones were found to be enriched in EMRA. Only two mild cases were covered by the study, and larger cohorts that include severe cases with pre-infection samples were considered necessary. Some responding clones were found in pre-infection memory, which suggests that pre-existing cross-reactive memory T cells took part in the SARS-CoV-2 response. Balanced CD4/CD8 phenotypes were observed for clones contracting from day 15 to 85, whereas a bias towards CD4+ was observed for a second wave of clones expanding from day 15 to 37. The second-wave clones that peaked on day 37 were not confirmed to be SARS-CoV-2 specific.

Sequencing instrument: Illumina NovaSeq 6000. Using 5'RACE with constant-segment primers, TCRalpha and TCRbeta cDNA libraries were constructed, with sample barcodes and unique molecular identifiers added in the process. RNA was extracted from every sample with Trizol reagent. Libraries were amplified in two PCR steps, with a second sample barcode and Illumina TruSeq adapters added in the second step. The libraries were sequenced on an Illumina NovaSeq using 2 x 150 bp paired-end reads. The authors' pipeline ran thus. With migec v1.2.7, reads were demultiplexed and then collapsed into UMI-guided consensus sequences. Using mixcr v2.1.11, UMI consensuses were aligned to TRA and TRB V and J templates and then assembled into clonotypes. Clonotypes were classified as expanded or contracted when called significant by both edgeR and NoisET, with noise models trained on biological replicates. For edgeR calls, the thresholds were a false discovery rate-adjusted p below 0.01 and a log2 fold-change of 1. As an exploratory analysis of dynamics, max-normalized trajectories of the 1000 most abundant clonotypes were examined by PCA with hierarchical clustering. Each responding clone was given a CD4 or CD8 phenotype based on the CD4+ and CD8+ repertoires, which had been sequenced separately. TCRdb trimmed public reads at Q25 via fastp, called clones via MiXCR and kept in-frame beta chains. Entries are consolidated by CDR3 protein sequence, retaining the most common genes and DNA. For this entry, the V and J calls and clone size follow TCRdb and not the study's own pipeline. The sample data list roughly 70,000 distinct CDR3 sequences, and roughly a sixth of these were observed just once. Of the sample, 31% falls within the top ten clones.

Of note for this clonotype: Its antigen is unknown. Per-base qualities were not stored, and no clone one base away is much larger.

The V gene is TRBV20-1 and the J gene is TRBJ1-4, with TRBD1 identical over 7 junction bases. The receptor's source is an adult woman who had mild COVID-19 (a few samples of this study predate the infection). The sample titles of this study are shuffled in the database, so cell type and time point are left out; the donor was told from shared clones. The sequenced sample was PBMCs or a T cell subset sorted from them (not recorded which). The encoded CDR3 is CSARVVEQGYEKLFF. The DNA is TGCAGTGCTAGAGTAGTGGAACAGGGGTATGAAAAACTGTTTTTT.